This section outlines one TCR beta chain sequence together with its context. CDR3 length: 17 amino acids. Trimming at V came to 5 bases and at J to 2 bases, leaving 12 bases not matched to a gene. Germline CDR1 reads LNHDA; CDR2 reads SQIVND (reference sequence). The data were taken from a study of blood T cell repertoires in COVID-19. Study details: Acute and convalescent COVID-19 samples came from the United States, Italy and Spain. Sources were T cells, B-cell-depleted T cells, or PBMCs; the material itself was cDNA or gDNA.

Methods used by the authors: Reference gene primer amplification gave estimated nucleated cell counts. Sequencing was performed with immunoSEQ multiplex PCR; in TCRdb, only in-frame clones are kept and a portion is missing. V and J calls and clone size are as listed in that table; D and trimming were resolved from the DNA. This repertoire shows fewer than 250,000 clones, approximately 78% found once; its top ten account for approximately 12%. Sequencing input: peripheral blood. The TCR was taken from a woman in her 40s with acute or convalescent COVID-19. This sequence joins TRBV19 and TRBJ1-2; 9 bases align to TRBD1. The chain's CDR3 is CASSQKPGQGQNYGYTF. The CDR3 DNA sequence: TGTGCCAGTAGTCAAAAACCGGGACAGGGACAGAACTATGGCTACACCTTC. The variable domain in full, completed from reference TRBV19 and TRBJ1-2, reads DGGITQSPKYLFRKEGQNVTLSCEQNLNHDAMYWYRQDPGQGLRLIYYSQIVNDFQKGDIAEGYSVSREKKESFPLTVTSAQKNPTAFYLCASSQKPGQGQNYGYTFGSGTRLTVV.